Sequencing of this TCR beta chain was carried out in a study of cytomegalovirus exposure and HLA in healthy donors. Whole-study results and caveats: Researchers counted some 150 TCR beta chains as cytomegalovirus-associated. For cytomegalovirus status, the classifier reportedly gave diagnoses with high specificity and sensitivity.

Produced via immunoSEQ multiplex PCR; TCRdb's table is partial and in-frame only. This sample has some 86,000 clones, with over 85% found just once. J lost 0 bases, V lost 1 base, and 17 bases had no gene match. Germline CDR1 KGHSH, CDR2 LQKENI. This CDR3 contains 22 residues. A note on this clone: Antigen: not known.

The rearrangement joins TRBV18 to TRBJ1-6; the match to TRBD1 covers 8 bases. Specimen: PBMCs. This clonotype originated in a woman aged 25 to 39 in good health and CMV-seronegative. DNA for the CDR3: TGTGCCAGCTCACCACTGGGACAGGCGGCATTACATCCTAGCTCCTATAATTCACCCCTCCACTTT. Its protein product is CASSPLGQAALHPSSYNSPLHF.